One and the same sample provided the 30 T cell receptor beta chains below, sequenced in a study of shared clonotypes between healthy human individuals. Only CD45RO-negative cells positively selected for CCR7 counted as naive CD8 cells, so terminally differentiated effector memory CD45RA+ cells were excluded. Data came from immunoSEQ multiplex PCR; TCRdb stores just in-frame clones and leaves some out. The sample records over 2 million clones, roughly 95% being singletons. The sample taken for sequencing was naive CD8+ T cells sorted from blood. The receptors here all came from a man between 18 and 35 years old in good health.

The rearrangement links TRBV4-1 to TRBJ1-2, with D uncertain. This CDR3 comprises 13 residues. V lost 5 bases and J lost 0, with 7 bases in between. CDR1 and CDR2 (germline): MGHRA, YSYEKL. DNA for the CDR3: TGCGCCAGCAGCTCGTCCCCTAACTATGGCTACACCTTC. It codes for CASSSSPNYGYTF.

The CDR3 DNA is TGTGCCAGCAGTATAGGGGGGGCGAGGGATGGCTACACCTTC. Translation gives CASSIGGARDGYTF. This rearrangement joins TRBV27 to TRBJ1-2; possibly TRBD1 for D (6 bases). The germline V gene encodes CDR1 MNHEY and CDR2 SMNVEV (reference sequence). Between the trimmed V and J ends, which lost 5 bases and 6 bases, there was a span of 16 bases. The CDR3 loop spans 14 amino acids.

The chain is built from TRBV13 and TRBJ2-3, with 7 bases fitting TRBD1. This CDR3 has 14 amino acids. Germline V gives CDR1 PRHDT, CDR2 FYEKMQ (reference sequence). V was clipped by 6 bases and J by 4 bases; unmatched bases: 7. CDR3 residues: CASRVEGAPDTQYF. For the CDR3, the DNA is TGTGCCAGCAGGGTTGAGGGGGCCCCAGATACGCAGTATTTT.

The rearrangement uses TRBV27 and TRBJ2-1; TRBD1 might be the D (6 bases). The CDR3 loop spans 14 amino acids. Looked up from germline, CDR1 is MNHEY and CDR2 is SMNVEV (reference sequence). Trimming took 6 bases from V and 10 from J, leaving 19 bases between them. CDR3 residues: CASRDGNRDWEQFF. Here the CDR3 DNA reads TGTGCCAGCAGGGATGGAAACAGGGATTGGGAGCAGTTCTTC.

The chain has TRBV4-1 and TRBJ2-1, with 10 bases identical to TRBD2. Per germline, CDR1 MGHRA and CDR2 YSYEKL. Trimming removed 1 base from V and 9 bases from J; junction bases left unmatched: 6. This CDR3 is built from 15 residues. This chain's CDR3 is CASSQASGSSGEQFF. In DNA, the CDR3 is TGCGCCAGCAGCCAAGCTAGCGGGAGTTCCGGTGAGCAGTTCTTC.

The CDR3 region is CASSLGGTGLGYEQYF. The CDR3, as DNA: TGTGCCAGCAGTTTAGGGGGGACAGGGCTGGGCTACGAGCAGTACTTC. The genes are TRBV27 and TRBJ2-7; 9 nucleotides line up with TRBD1. V gave up 2 bases and J gave up 3 bases; unmatched junction bases: 8. This CDR3 comprises 16 residues. The germline V gene has CDR1 MNHEY and CDR2 SMNVEV (reference sequence).

The V and J genes are TRBV29-1 and TRBJ2-7; TRBD2 matches 7 bases. V shed 5 bases and J 0 bases; nucleotides not matched to a gene: 10. Germline CDR1 is SQVTM and CDR2 is ANQGSEA. The CDR3 contains 15 residues. The CDR3 is CSVNGLGGSSYEQYF. The CDR3 coding sequence is TGCAGCGTTAACGGTCTTGGCGGGAGCTCCTACGAGCAGTACTTC.

V usage is TRBV9 and J usage is TRBJ1-4; 7 bases align to TRBD1. This CDR3 has 17 amino acids. Germline trimming cut 3 bases from V and 0 bases from J; bases unmatched to any gene: 8. Germline lookup yields CDR1 SGDLS and CDR2 YYNGEE. The CDR3 reads CASSAPTGTATNEKLFF. In DNA form, the CDR3 reads TGTGCCAGCAGCGCTCCAACTGGGACAGCAACTAATGAAAAACTGTTTTTT. The full variable domain, its missing parts supplied by reference TRBV9 and TRBJ1-4, is DSGVTQTPKHLITATGQRVTLRCSPRSGDLSVYWYQQSLDQGLQFLIQYYNGEERAKGNILERFSAQQFPDLHSELNLSSLELGDSALYFCASSAPTGTATNEKLFFGSGTQLSVL.

In the case of this clone: Other DNA sequences in this specimen translate into the identical CDR3. The genes are TRBV27 and TRBJ2-3; no clear D gene. The CDR3 contains 13 residues. Trimming shortened V by 5 bases and J by 0 bases, and 6 bases separated the two germline ends. The V gene's germline CDR1 is MNHEY and CDR2 SMNVEV (reference sequence). CDR3 sequence: CASSLPSTDTQYF. The DNA of the CDR3 is TGTGCCAGCAGTCTACCCAGCACAGATACGCAGTATTTT.

The genes are TRBV11-2 and TRBJ1-2, with 10 bases fitting TRBD1. The CDR3 covers 16 residues. Germline CDR1 and CDR2: SGHAT and FQNNGV. With V trimmed by 4 bases and J by 4 bases, 9 bases remained unmatched. CDR3 residues: CASSSWTGGVFYGYTF. The CDR3 nucleotides are TGTGCCAGCAGCTCTTGGACAGGGGGAGTATTCTATGGCTACACCTTC.

V and J are TRBV9 and TRBJ2-1; D ambiguous. Germline CDR1 reads SGDLS; CDR2 reads YYNGEE. Between the trimmed V and J ends, which lost 3 bases and 4 bases, there was a span of 8 bases. The CDR3 has 13 residues. The CDR3 bases are TGTGCCAGCAGCGCAGACACTTACAATGAGCAGTTCTTC. Translated: CASSADTYNEQFF.

This rearrangement joins TRBV10-2 to TRBJ2-2; the match to TRBD2 covers 9 bases. The CDR3 is 16 residues long. The J segment lost 0 bases and the V segment lost 3 bases, leaving 2 bases of the junction unmatched. From germline, CDR1 is WSHSY and CDR2 SAAADI. In DNA form, the CDR3 reads TGCGCCAGCAGTGACCTAGCGGGAACGAACACCGGGGAGCTGTTTTTT. It codes for CASSDLAGTNTGELFF.

This chain links TRBV5-3 with TRBJ2-7; D tentatively reads TRBD1 or TRBD2 (8 bases each). TRBV5-3 is an ORF, with its function uncertain. Between the trimmed V and J ends, which lost 0 bases and 3 bases, there was a span of 13 bases. This CDR3 is 15 amino acids long. CDR3 residues: CARSLVAGTGYEQYF. CDR3 nucleotide sequence: TGTGCCAGAAGCTTGGTAGCGGGGACAGGCTACGAGCAGTACTTC.

The V and J genes are TRBV7-6 and TRBJ2-5, with 7 nucleotides matching TRBD2. This CDR3 has 14 residues. Germline V lookup: CDR1 SGHVS, CDR2 FNYEAQ. V was pared by 5 bases and J by 5 bases, with 8 bases of the junction left unmatched. The CDR3 here is CASSPDGEGETQYF. In DNA, the CDR3 is TGTGCCAGCAGCCCTGACGGGGAGGGGGAGACCCAGTACTTC.

In this sample, this clone turned up once. The chain uses TRBV28 and TRBJ2-7; tentatively, D is TRBD1 (5 bases). The CDR3 is 14 amino acids. V lost 4 bases and J 0 bases, leaving 10 bases between the germline ends. Germline CDR1 reads MDHEN; CDR2 reads SYDVKM. The CDR3 DNA follows: TGTGCCAGCAGTTCGCCGACAGCCTCCTACGAGCAGTACTTC. Protein product: CASSSPTASYEQYF.

The chain combines TRBV18 with TRBJ2-7, with D perhaps being TRBD1 or TRBD2 (5 bases each). The CDR3 contains 13 residues. In germline, CDR1 is KGHSH, CDR2 LQKENI. V was pared by 6 bases and J by 3 bases, with 12 bases between. CDR3 in amino acids: CASSWDDDYEQYF. CDR3 sequence (DNA): TGTGCCAGCTCTTGGGACGACGACTACGAGCAGTACTTC.

The chain carries TRBV7-9 and TRBJ1-2; no reliable D call. Looked up from germline, CDR1 is SEHNR and CDR2 is FQNEAQ (reference sequence). V was shortened by 3 bases and J by 6 bases, with 5 bases between the two germline ends. The CDR3 totals 11 residues. CDR3 in DNA: TGTGCCAGCAGCTTCCGGGATGGCTACACCTTC. Protein: CASSFRDGYTF.

CDR3 bases: TGTGCCAGCAGTTTAGGGACTAGCGTCCGCACAGATACGCAGTATTTT. Translated, it gives CASSLGTSVRTDTQYF. This chain links TRBV27 with TRBJ2-3, with 10 positions matching TRBD2. The CDR3 length is 16 residues. V dropped 2 bases and J dropped 1; count of bases not matched to a gene: 3. The germline V gene encodes CDR1 MNHEY and CDR2 SMNVEV (reference sequence).

V usage is TRBV6-5 and J usage is TRBJ2-2; D call uncertain. The CDR3 extends over 13 amino acids. V lost 2 bases to trimming and J lost 6 bases, with 7 bases between them. In germline, CDR1 is MNHEY, CDR2 SVGAGI. CDR3 amino acids: CASSYARAGELFF. Here the CDR3 DNA reads TGTGCCAGCAGTTACGCGAGAGCCGGGGAGCTGTTTTTT.

The genes are TRBV11-2 and TRBJ2-7; no clear D gene. CDR1 and CDR2 from the germline V gene are SGHAT and FQNNGV. The ends were cut back, 2 bases at V and 3 bases at J, with 11 bases in the middle. There are 14 residues in the CDR3. CDR3 coding DNA: TGTGCCAGCAGCTTAATTATCCGGAGCTACGAGCAGTACTTC. Its protein is CASSLIIRSYEQYF. Combining the CDR3 with reference TRBV11-2 and TRBJ2-7 gives the whole variable domain EAGVAQSPRYKIIEKRQSVAFWCNPISGHATLYWYQQILGQGPKLLIQFQNNGVVDDSQLPKDRFSAERLKGVDSTLKIQPAKLEDSAVYLCASSLIIRSYEQYFGPGTRLTVT.

The chain uses TRBV27 and TRBJ1-2; D is perhaps TRBD1 (6 bases). The V gene lost 0 bases and the J gene lost 4 bases, with 12 bases spanning the gap. Per the germline V gene, CDR1 is MNHEY and CDR2 is SMNVEV (reference sequence). This CDR3 comprises 15 residues. For the CDR3, the DNA is TGTGCCAGCAGTTTATCAGGGGGGTGGTTCTATGGCTACACCTTC. This encodes CASSLSGGWFYGYTF.

The chain couples TRBV28 to TRBJ2-5; 9 bases match TRBD2. Trimming removed 5 bases from V and 1 base from J; junction bases left unmatched: 8. The CDR3 is 16 residues long. Germline V gene lookup returns CDR1 MDHEN and CDR2 SYDVKM. The CDR3 loop reads CASSPLAGVSQETQYF. CDR3 DNA: TGTGCCAGCAGTCCGTTAGCGGGGGTGAGCCAAGAGACCCAGTACTTC.

To note about this clone: In the same sample, other DNA sequences code for this CDR3. The J gene is TRBJ2-1, the V gene TRBV9; D not resolved. The CDR3 loop spans 11 amino acids. Germline V gene data show CDR1 as SGDLS and CDR2 as YYNGEE. V dropped 2 bases and J dropped 9 bases, with 6 bases sitting between them. Written as DNA, the CDR3 is TGTGCCAGCAGCGTCGCTGGTGAGCAGTTCTTC. Translating gives CASSVAGEQFF. The variable domain in full, with the rest retrieved from reference TRBV9 and TRBJ2-1, is DSGVTQTPKHLITATGQRVTLRCSPRSGDLSVYWYQQSLDQGLQFLIQYYNGEERAKGNILERFSAQQFPDLHSELNLSSLELGDSALYFCASSVAGEQFFGPGTRLTVL.

The chain joins TRBV10-3 to TRBJ1-1; a possible D gene is TRBD1 (5 bases). The CDR3 length is 14 residues. Germline V CDR1 and CDR2: ENHRY, SYGVKD. Deletions cut 6 bases from V and 5 bases from J, with 16 bases between. The CDR3 coding sequence is TGTGCCATCAGATCCGACAGTGGAGGGACTGAAGCTTTCTTT. Its translation is CAIRSDSGGTEAFF.

The rearrangement uses TRBV7-9 and TRBJ1-5, with D possibly being TRBD1 (6 bases). The germline V gene has CDR1 SEHNR and CDR2 FQNEAQ (reference sequence). This CDR3 is 15 amino acids long. V gave up 1 base and J gave up 5 bases, with 12 bases separating them. The CDR3 reads CASSLGGGSHQPQHF. The CDR3, as DNA: TGTGCCAGCAGCTTAGGCGGGGGCTCGCATCAGCCCCAGCATTTT.

This chain uses TRBV23-1 with TRBJ1-6, with D maybe TRBD1 (6 bases). TRBV23-1 is recorded as an ORF, its role being uncertain. The CDR3 is 16 amino acids. V lost 7 bases and J 4 bases, leaving 17 bases between the germline ends. The CDR3 here is CASIGTGGSYNSPLHF. Here the CDR3 DNA reads TGCGCCAGCATAGGGACCGGGGGCTCGTATAATTCACCCCTCCACTTT.

J is TRBJ1-5 and V is TRBV9; TRBD1 might be the D (5 bases). This CDR3 has 16 amino acids. Germline CDR1 and CDR2: SGDLS and YYNGEE. The V gene lost 4 bases and the J gene lost 6 bases, with 20 bases spanning the gap. CDR3: CASSPFDGQGGQPQHF. CDR3 sequence (DNA): TGTGCCAGCAGCCCCTTCGACGGGCAGGGTGGTCAGCCCCAGCATTTT.

The chain links TRBV7-2 to TRBJ2-5, with D possibly TRBD2 on 6 matching bases. The CDR3 totals 16 residues. Germline V gene lookup returns CDR1 SGHTA and CDR2 FQGNSA. Trimming removed 5 bases at V and 4 bases at J, with 20 bases between. In DNA form, the CDR3 reads TGTGCCAGCAGCGGGGATATCGGGAGTGGTGGAGAGACCCAGTACTTC. Residues: CASSGDIGSGGETQYF.

The chain couples TRBV9 to TRBJ2-7, with a possible D match to TRBD2 (6 bases). The CDR3 totals 14 residues. From germline, CDR1 is SGDLS and CDR2 YYNGEE. V was shortened by 4 bases and J by 4 bases, with 15 bases between the two germline ends. In DNA form, the CDR3 reads TGTGCCAGCAGCCACCTACCTGGGGGGTACGAGCAGTACTTC. Translated: CASSHLPGGYEQYF. Full variable domain (missing parts from reference TRBV9 and TRBJ2-7): DSGVTQTPKHLITATGQRVTLRCSPRSGDLSVYWYQQSLDQGLQFLIQYYNGEERAKGNILERFSAQQFPDLHSELNLSSLELGDSALYFCASSHLPGGYEQYFGPGTRLTVT.

The rearrangement uses TRBV19 and TRBJ2-5; 8 bases align to TRBD1. V lost 9 bases and J lost 3; bases outside the gene matches: 12. Looked up from germline, CDR1 is LNHDA and CDR2 is SQIVND (reference sequence). The CDR3 covers 15 residues. This chain's CDR3 is CARSLGQGMKETQYF. The CDR3 nucleotides are TGTGCCAGAAGCCTCGGACAGGGAATGAAAGAGACCCAGTACTTC.